This TCR beta chain was identified during a study of cytomegalovirus exposure and HLA in healthy donors. Whole-study results and caveats: Among the sequence variants, a highly shared cluster was likely an artifact of sequencing. Among the most significant clusters, several appeared linked to common viral pathogens in a later analysis. Trimming of TCR beta V- and J-genes showed a link, identified in a later analysis, to a missense DCLRE1C variant.

On this clone: Its antigen is unknown.

Both 60 Vbeta primers and 13 Jbeta primers went into the PCR. The protocol was immunoSEQ multiplex PCR, while the TCRdb copy is restricted to in-frame clones and leaves out a portion. The sample has 100,000 to 150,000 clones; 60% to 85% are singletons. This CDR3 region has 13 residues. The V segment lost 6 bases and the J segment 6 bases; nucleotides outside the gene matches: 8. CDR1 and CDR2 (germline): SGHRS, YFSETQ. The specimen sequenced was PBMCs. This receptor was identified in a woman aged 40 to 50 in good health and CMV-seronegative. The genes are TRBV5-1 and TRBJ2-5, with 7 bases aligning to TRBD2. CDR3 in amino acids: CASTKAGRQTQYF. The CDR3 nucleotides read TGCGCCAGCACCAAAGCGGGGCGTCAGACCCAGTACTTC.